The rows below give T cell receptor beta chains drawn from one sample of a study of CD8 T cells in Susac syndrome. TCRdb re-called the immunoSEQ multiplex PCR reads with MiXCR, one entry per CDR3 protein. The sample has around 270,000 distinct CDR3 sequences; almost 85% are singletons. The sequenced sample was CD8+ T cells from PBMCs. Receptors originate from a human donor with multiple sclerosis. Each CDR3 is given with its conserved first and last residue. A D gene is named only where the DNA matches it firmly. Not every row has a clone size; where given, it reads once, few, many or a size class.

j_call: TRBJ1-2
d_call: .
clone_size: .
v_call: TRBV18
cdr3_nt: TGTGCCAGCTCACCACCTCCGGGGTACTACGGCTACACCTTC
cdr3_aa: CASSPPPGYYGYTF

j_call: TRBJ2-7
d_call: .
clone_size: .
v_call: TRBV12-3/TRBV12-4
cdr3_nt: TGTGCCAGCAGTTTTCTAGTGGGAGGCACTATCTACGAGCAGTACTTC
cdr3_aa: CASSFLVGGTIYEQYF

j_call: TRBJ2-7
d_call: .
clone_size: .
v_call: TRBV28
cdr3_nt: TGTGCCAGCAGTTTTTTTCCCGGCGAGCAGTACTTC
cdr3_aa: CASSFFPGEQYF

j_call: TRBJ2-1
d_call: TRBD2
clone_size: .
v_call: TRBV6-5
cdr3_nt: TGTGCCAGCAGTTACGTACTAGCGAGGTACAATGAGCAGTTCTTC
cdr3_aa: CASSYVLARYNEQFF

j_call: TRBJ1-2
d_call: .
clone_size: .
v_call: TRBV24-1
cdr3_nt: TGTGCCACCAATTCCGTCAGGGGCACCAAAAACTATGGCTACACCTTC
cdr3_aa: CATNSVRGTKNYGYTF

j_call: TRBJ2-7
d_call: .
clone_size: few
v_call: TRBV10-3
cdr3_nt: TGTGCCATCAGTGAGGTCCTAACAATGCCTGAATCCTACGAGCAGTACTTC
cdr3_aa: CAISEVLTMPESYEQYF

j_call: TRBJ1-5
d_call: TRBD1
clone_size: .
v_call: TRBV28
cdr3_nt: TGTGCCAGCAGTAGGGACAGGGCATACAATCAGCCCCAGCATTTT
cdr3_aa: CASSRDRAYNQPQHF

j_call: TRBJ2-1
d_call: .
clone_size: .
v_call: TRBV7-6
cdr3_nt: TGTGCCAGCAGCCGGTTCGGGCGTAGCTCCTACAATGAGCAGTTCTTC
cdr3_aa: CASSRFGRSSYNEQFF

j_call: TRBJ2-6
d_call: TRBD1
clone_size: .
v_call: TRBV27
cdr3_nt: TGTGCCAGCAGTTTTAGCCCCATTCAAAGGGGGCGATCTGGGGCCAACGTCCTGACTTTC
cdr3_aa: CASSFSPIQRGRSGANVLTF

j_call: TRBJ2-1
d_call: TRBD2
clone_size: .
v_call: TRBV25-1
cdr3_nt: TGTGCCAGCAGTGATGAGGAATGGACTAGCCCTGTTCCTTTCTTC
cdr3_aa: CASSDEEWTSPVPFF

j_call: TRBJ1-2
d_call: .
clone_size: .
v_call: TRBV27
cdr3_nt: TGTGCCAGCAGTTCGGCAGGTTTCTACACCTTC
cdr3_aa: CASSSAGFYTF

j_call: TRBJ2-2
d_call: .
clone_size: .
v_call: TRBV25-1
cdr3_nt: TGTGCCAGCAGTGAATATGAGGCCTCCTTCAACACCGGGGAGCTGTTTTTT
cdr3_aa: CASSEYEASFNTGELFF

j_call: TRBJ1-1
d_call: TRBD1
clone_size: .
v_call: TRBV7-9
cdr3_nt: TGTGCCAGCAGCTCGTCGACAGGGGGGTACACTGAAGCTTTCTTT
cdr3_aa: CASSSSTGGYTEAFF

j_call: TRBJ2-7
d_call: .
clone_size: .
v_call: TRBV28
cdr3_nt: TGTGCCAGCCGGGACACCTCCTACGAGCAGTACTTC
cdr3_aa: CASRDTSYEQYF

j_call: TRBJ2-2
d_call: TRBD1
clone_size: once
v_call: TRBV28
cdr3_nt: TGTGCCAGCAGTCCCGGGACAGGGATCGACGGGGAGCTGTTTTTT
cdr3_aa: CASSPGTGIDGELFF

j_call: TRBJ2-1
d_call: .
clone_size: .
v_call: TRBV2
cdr3_nt: TGTGCCAGCAGTGAAACAGCTAGCCTTGAGCAGTTCTTC
cdr3_aa: CASSETASLEQFF

j_call: TRBJ2-1
d_call: .
clone_size: once
v_call: TRBV7-7
cdr3_nt: TGTGCCAGCAGCTGGGGCAGGGGCGAAGAGCAGTTCTTC
cdr3_aa: CASSWGRGEEQFF

j_call: TRBJ1-1
d_call: TRBD1
clone_size: .
v_call: TRBV6-1
cdr3_nt: TGTGCCAGCAGCAAAACAGGGGGTGACATGAACACTGAAGCTTTCTTT
cdr3_aa: CASSKTGGDMNTEAFF

j_call: TRBJ2-1
d_call: TRBD2
clone_size: .
v_call: TRBV27
cdr3_nt: TGTGCCAGCAGTCCCGGGACTAGGGAGCAGTTCTTC
cdr3_aa: CASSPGTREQFF

j_call: TRBJ2-5
d_call: TRBD2
clone_size: .
v_call: TRBV11-2
cdr3_nt: TGTGCCAGCAGCGATATAGCGGGAGGCGCAGAGACCCAGTACTTC
cdr3_aa: CASSDIAGGAETQYF

j_call: TRBJ2-7
d_call: TRBD1
clone_size: .
v_call: TRBV9
cdr3_nt: TGTGCCAGCAACCTCGGATTCGGGACAGGGTTCCACGAGCAGTACTTC
cdr3_aa: CASNLGFGTGFHEQYF

j_call: TRBJ2-3
d_call: .
clone_size: .
v_call: TRBV25-1
cdr3_nt: TGTGCCAGCAGTGTCGGGGATACGCAGTATTTT
cdr3_aa: CASSVGDTQYF

j_call: TRBJ2-7
d_call: .
clone_size: .
v_call: TRBV4-3
cdr3_nt: TGCGCCAGCAGCCAAGGACAGAGTCCCTACGAGCAGTACTTC
cdr3_aa: CASSQGQSPYEQYF

j_call: TRBJ2-2
d_call: .
clone_size: .
v_call: TRBV5-4
cdr3_nt: TGTGCCAGCAGCTTGGGGGGACCCTCAACCGGGGAGCTGTTTTTT
cdr3_aa: CASSLGGPSTGELFF

j_call: TRBJ1-5
d_call: .
clone_size: .
v_call: TRBV28
cdr3_nt: TGTGCCAGCAGTCTACAGTCCAATCAGCCCCAGCATTTT
cdr3_aa: CASSLQSNQPQHF